The next 4 T cell receptor beta chains were all read from a single sample in a study of T cell changes during pregnancy in multiple sclerosis. Measured with immunoSEQ multiplex PCR; TCRdb has only the in-frame clones, and not every one. The top ten hold more than 1.4% of the sample, which has about 68,000 clones, 90% seen once. This sample comprised peripheral blood, obtained in the third trimester of pregnancy. All receptors derive from a female donor with multiple sclerosis, enrolled in a pregnancy study.

This chain links TRBV5-5 with TRBJ1-5; a weak D match, TRBD1 (6 bases). The CDR3 has 17 residues. V was shortened by 1 base and J by 0 bases, with 14 bases between the two germline ends. The V gene's germline CDR1 is SGHKS and CDR2 YYEKEE (reference sequence). The DNA of the CDR3 is TGTGCCAGCAGCTTGAAGACAGGAGAATATAGCAATCAGCCCCAGCATTTT. Translation: CASSLKTGEYSNQPQHF. The variable domain in full, with the rest retrieved from reference TRBV5-5 and TRBJ1-5, is DAGVTQSPTHLIKTRGQQVTLRCSPISGHKSVSWYQQVLGQGPQFIFQYYEKEERGRGNFPDRFSARQFPNYSSELNVNALLLGDSALYLCASSLKTGEYSNQPQHFGDGTRLSIL.

Written as DNA, the CDR3 is TGTGCCAGTAGTATCTGGACAGGGACGGATGGCTACACCTTC. Residues: CASSIWTGTDGYTF. This chain connects TRBV19 to TRBJ1-2; TRBD1 aligns across 8 bases. Germline CDR1 reads LNHDA; CDR2 reads SQIVND (reference sequence). This CDR3 has 14 residues. Trimming cost V 3 bases and J 6 bases; bases outside gene matches: 6.

This sequence joins TRBV18 and TRBJ1-2; 10 nucleotides align to TRBD1. V trimming: 1 base; J trimming: 8 bases; junction bases outside the gene matches: 10. In germline, CDR1 is KGHSH, CDR2 LQKENI. The CDR3 runs to 16 residues. The CDR3 loop is CASSPRDRDRGFGYTF. The CDR3 DNA reads TGTGCCAGCTCACCACGGGACCGGGACAGGGGATTCGGCTACACCTTC.

V usage is TRBV7-6 and J usage is TRBJ1-1, with unresolved D. The V gene's germline CDR1 is SGHVS and CDR2 FNYEAQ. The CDR3 is 12 residues long. Between the trimmed V and J ends, which lost 6 bases and 10 bases, there was a span of 15 bases. CDR3 loop: CASSTDLPRAFF. DNA for the CDR3: TGTGCCAGCAGTACCGACCTCCCTAGAGCTTTCTTT. Full variable domain (remainder filled in from reference TRBV7-6 and TRBJ1-1): GAGVSQSPRYKVTKRGQDVALRCDPISGHVSLYWYRQALGQGPEFLTYFNYEAQQDKSGLPNDRFSAERPEGSISTLTIQRTEQRDSAMYRCASSTDLPRAFFGQGTRLTVV.